This passage covers 13 T cell receptor beta chains from one sample sequenced in a study of memory CD4+ T cells and cytomegalovirus serostatus. This table comes from immunoSEQ multiplex PCR, and its TCRdb copy is limited to in-frame clones, with some not included. Here the sample spans under 80,000 clones, around 78% being singletons. The sort gate was single viable CD3+CD4+CD8-CD45RO+ cells for memory CD4+ T cells. The sequenced material came from memory CD4+ T cells from blood. The receptors derive from an adult in good health and CMV-seropositive.

This chain uses TRBV4-2 with TRBJ1-2; tentative D call: TRBD1 (5 bases). Trimming removed 3 bases at V and 4 bases at J, with 6 bases between. This CDR3 contains 12 residues. Germline V gene lookup returns CDR1 LGHNA and CDR2 YNFKEQ. The CDR3 here is CASSQGLYGYTF. The CDR3 DNA follows: TGTGCCAGCAGCCAGGGGCTCTATGGCTACACCTTC.

The rearrangement joins TRBV2 to TRBJ1-5; D gene ambiguous. The V end was cut by 7 bases, the J end by 3 bases, with 10 bases between. This CDR3 has 13 amino acids. Germline V gene lookup returns CDR1 SNHLY and CDR2 FYNNEI. The CDR3 here is CASIREINQPQHF. The CDR3 DNA reads as TGTGCCAGCATAAGGGAGATCAATCAGCCCCAGCATTTT.

This clone turned up a few times. The chain recombines TRBV2 with TRBJ2-1; D unresolved. The CDR3 spans 13 residues. Germline lookup yields CDR1 SNHLY and CDR2 FYNNEI. The V gene lost 0 bases and the J gene lost 10 bases, with 10 bases spanning the gap. DNA of the CDR3: TGTGCCAGCAGTGAAGCTCAGGCCGGGGAGCAGTTCTTC. Residues: CASSEAQAGEQFF.

The CDR3, as DNA: TGTGCCAGCAGCTTAGGCAGGGCCTACACCGGGGAGCTGTTTTTT. Translating it yields CASSLGRAYTGELFF. The chain uses TRBV7-2 and TRBJ2-2; D may be TRBD1 (5 bases). Trimming took off 1 base at V and 3 bases at J, with 9 bases between the two ends. The germline V gene encodes CDR1 SGHTA and CDR2 FQGNSA. CDR3 length: 15 residues.

The chain is built from TRBV19 and TRBJ1-4; D ambiguous. Looked up from germline, CDR1 is LNHDA and CDR2 is SQIVND (reference sequence). CDR3 size: 14 residues. Trimming took off 1 base at V and 4 bases at J, with 7 bases between the two ends. The CDR3 reads CASSIGRLNEKLFF. The CDR3 nucleotides read TGTGCCAGTAGTATAGGACGGCTTAATGAAAAACTGTTTTTT.

This clone was counted only a few times. The chain has TRBV5-1 and TRBJ1-1; D may be TRBD1 (5 bases). Trimming removed 5 bases from V and 5 bases from J, with 10 bases in between. This CDR3 contains 12 residues. Germline CDR1 is SGHRS and CDR2 is YFSETQ. CDR3 residues: CASRRGITEAFF. The DNA for the CDR3 is TGCGCCAGCAGAAGGGGAATTACTGAAGCTTTCTTT. The full variable domain, its missing parts supplied by reference TRBV5-1 and TRBJ1-1, is KAGVTQTPRYLIKTRGQQVTLSCSPISGHRSVSWYQQTPGQGLQFLFEYFSETQRNKGNFPGRFSGRQFSNSRSEMNVSTLELGDSALYLCASRRGITEAFFGQGTRLTVV.

The chain has TRBV5-1 and TRBJ1-1; D gene uncertain. Trimming shortened V by 3 bases and J by 10 bases, and 10 bases separated the two germline ends. The CDR3 runs to 11 residues. Germline CDR1 and CDR2: SGHRS and YFSETQ. In DNA, the CDR3 is TGCGCCAGCAGCTGGGATGGTGGAGCTTTCTTT. As protein: CASSWDGGAFF.

This clone was counted only a few times. The chain combines TRBV10-2 with TRBJ1-1; D uncertain. The CDR3 sequence is 13 residues long. Germline V gene sequence: CDR1 WSHSY, CDR2 SAAADI. Trimming took off 0 bases at V and 5 bases at J, with 7 bases between the two ends. In DNA, the CDR3 is TGCGCCAGCAGTGAGTCATTTCGGACTGAAGCTTTCTTT. Protein: CASSESFRTEAFF.

This sequence joins TRBV28 and TRBJ1-5; no reliable D call. This CDR3 contains 15 residues. With 5 bases removed from V and 0 bases from J, the gap between germline ends came to 11 bases. Looked up from germline, CDR1 is MDHEN and CDR2 is SYDVKM. Here the CDR3 DNA reads TGTGCCAGCAGTCCACCGGGGAATAGCAATCAGCCCCAGCATTTT. Amino acid sequence: CASSPPGNSNQPQHF.

The J gene is TRBJ2-3, the V gene TRBV18, with D possibly matching TRBD2 (6 bases). In germline, CDR1 is KGHSH, CDR2 LQKENI. Trimming left V 3 bases short and J 8 bases short, with 27 bases between. The CDR3 sequence is 18 residues long. The CDR3 coding sequence is TGTGCCAGCTCACCCCAACCCTTTAGCGGAAGGGGAGAGGGTACGCAGTATTTT. Residues: CASSPQPFSGRGEGTQYF. Combining the CDR3 with reference TRBV18 and TRBJ2-3 gives the whole variable domain NAGVMQNPRHLVRRRGQEARLRCSPMKGHSHVYWYRQLPEEGLKFMVYLQKENIIDESGMPKERFSAEFPKEGPSILRIQQVVRGDSAAYFCASSPQPFSGRGEGTQYFGPGTRLTVL.

V gene TRBV5-5 combines with J gene TRBJ2-5, with D perhaps TRBD2 (5 bases). CDR1 is SGHKS and CDR2 is YYEKEE in the germline V gene (reference sequence). The CDR3 is 16 amino acids. V was shortened by 3 bases and J by 4 bases, with 19 bases between the two germline ends. The CDR3 loop reads CASSSSWGLGGETQYF. CDR3 in DNA: TGTGCCAGCAGCTCCTCCTGGGGTCTTGGAGGAGAGACCCAGTACTTC.

The chain recombines TRBV2 with TRBJ1-2; a weak D match, TRBD1 (6 bases). The germline V gene has CDR1 SNHLY and CDR2 FYNNEI. With 2 bases removed from V and 4 bases from J, the gap between germline ends came to 11 bases. The length of the CDR3 is 14 residues. For the CDR3, the DNA is TGTGCCAGCAGTGAAAACAGGGTGGGCTATGGCTACACCTTC. It encodes CASSENRVGYGYTF. The full variable domain, with the rest looked up from reference TRBV2 and TRBJ1-2, is EPEVTQTPSHQVTQMGQEVILRCVPISNHLYFYWYRQILGQKVEFLVSFYNNEISEKSEIFDDQFSVERPDGSNFTLKIRSTKLEDSAMYFCASSENRVGYGYTFGSGTRLTVV.

J is TRBJ2-3 and V is TRBV6-5; 12 bases fit TRBD2. The CDR3 runs to 16 residues. Per germline, CDR1 MNHEY and CDR2 SVGAGI. After removal of 4 bases from V and 2 bases from J, the junction contained 4 bases not matched to a gene. The CDR3 sequence is CASSFGLAGTTDTQYF. The CDR3 DNA reads as TGTGCCAGCAGTTTCGGACTAGCGGGGACCACAGATACGCAGTATTTT.